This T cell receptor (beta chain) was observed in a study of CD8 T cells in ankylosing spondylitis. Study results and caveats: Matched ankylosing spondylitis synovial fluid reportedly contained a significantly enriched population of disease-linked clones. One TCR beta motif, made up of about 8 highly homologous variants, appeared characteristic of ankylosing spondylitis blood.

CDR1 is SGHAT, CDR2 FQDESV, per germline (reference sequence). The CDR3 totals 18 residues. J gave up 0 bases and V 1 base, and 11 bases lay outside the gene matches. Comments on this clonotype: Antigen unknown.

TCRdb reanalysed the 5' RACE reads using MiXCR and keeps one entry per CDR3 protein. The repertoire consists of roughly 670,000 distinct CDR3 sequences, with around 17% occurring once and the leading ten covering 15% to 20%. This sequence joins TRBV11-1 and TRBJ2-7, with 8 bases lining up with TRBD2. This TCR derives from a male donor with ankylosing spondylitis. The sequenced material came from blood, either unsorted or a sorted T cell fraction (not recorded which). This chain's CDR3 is CASSLGPGGSGTSYEQYF. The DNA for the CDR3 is TGTGCCAGCAGCTTAGGACCCGGCGGTAGCGGGACCTCCTACGAGCAGTACTTC.